The rows below give T cell receptor beta chains drawn from one sample of a study of cytomegalovirus exposure and HLA in healthy donors. Repertoires were generated with immunoSEQ multiplex PCR, while TCRdb's copy carries only in-frame clones and drops some. The data contain 160,000 or so clones, roughly 79% of them singletons. The sequencing input was PBMCs. Receptors were obtained from a woman aged 40 to 50 in good health and CMV-seropositive. The CDR3 runs from the conserved cysteine through the conserved F or W. The D gene is left open where the match is weak. Only part of the rows carry a size: once, few, many, or a class if the clone is expanded.

-	TRBJ1-3	TRBD1	TRBV5-1	CASRAGGSGNTIYF	TGCGCCAGCAGGGCAGGGGGCTCTGGAAACACCATATATTTT
-	TRBJ2-1	TRBD2	TRBV4-2	CASSHRISGGVSSSYNEQFF	TGTGCCAGCAGCCATCGGATCAGCGGGGGGGTATCAAGCTCCTACAATGAGCAGTTCTTC
-	TRBJ2-5	TRBD2	TRBV27	CASSRTPGTSGNQETQYF	TGTGCCAGCAGTCGAACGCCAGGGACTAGCGGGAACCAAGAGACCCAGTACTTC
-	TRBJ2-1	TRBD1	TRBV5-4	CAGWDRGRNEQFF	TGTGCCGGATGGGACAGGGGGAGAAATGAGCAGTTCTTC
-	TRBJ2-3	TRBD1	TRBV2	CASRGRDRGTDTQYF	TGTGCCAGCAGGGGCCGGGACAGGGGCACAGATACGCAGTATTTT
once	TRBJ1-3	TRBD1	TRBV28	CASSPTGFRNTIYF	TGTGCCAGCAGTCCGACAGGGTTCAGAAACACCATATATTTT
-	TRBJ1-4	TRBD1	TRBV6-1	CASSELGQGAGEKLFF	TGTGCCAGCAGTGAATTGGGACAGGGGGCGGGGGAAAAACTGTTTTTT
-	TRBJ2-3	-	TRBV15	CATSRGTRGSQNTDTQYF	TGTGCCACCAGCAGAGGTACTCGGGGATCCCAGAACACAGATACGCAGTATTTT
few	TRBJ2-1	TRBD1	TRBV19	CASSLLQGGNEQFF	TGTGCCAGTAGCTTACTACAGGGGGGCAATGAGCAGTTCTTC
-	TRBJ1-1	-	TRBV2	CASSDPQGKSTEAFF	TGTGCCAGCAGTGACCCGCAGGGGAAGAGCACTGAAGCTTTCTTT